The entry below gives a single T cell receptor (beta chain) sequence along with its context. This clone came up a few times. What antigen it recognizes has not been identified. Per-base qualities were not stored, and no clone one base away is much larger. The data stem from a study of cytomegalovirus exposure and HLA in healthy donors (dated by TCRdb to the late 2010s). Study-level background: An earlier analysis of roughly 610 of the donors reported approximately 260 Gb of sequence data and 117 million unique TCR beta sequences obtained from around 180 million T cells. Roughly 300 gigabases of sequencing data and around 80 million unique TCR sequences made up an early release that covered approximately 700 HLA-typed donors. Of the roughly 400 genotyped donors, over 70% fell in the genetic ancestry cluster associated with self-reported Caucasian donors. The study aimed to test whether signatures of past pathogen exposure could be identified by cataloging public T cell receptors. The study profiled the T cell repertoires of some 610 subjects by immunosequencing and related them to cytomegalovirus serostatus. In addition to the first cohort of 650 to 750 subjects, a separate validation cohort of 130 or so different subjects was used. To predict cytomegalovirus infection status, the study brought together high-throughput TCR immunosequencing, statistical association of individual TCRs with disease status, and machine learning. A later analysis re-examined previously published TCR beta repertoires from more than 550 donors and added high-resolution HLA genotyping to investigate patterns of TCR occurrence. The later analysis used no new phenotypic data to find candidate immune exposures, relying instead on TCR beta sequences and their occurrence across donors. An earlier analysis of about 620 of the donors applied high-throughput TCR beta sequencing to assess whether each TCR beta V gene segment acted as functional or pseudogenic. Donor age, sex, ethnicity and CMV serostatus were collected together with the repertoire data. A later genetic analysis took genome-wide SNP genotypes for about three fifths of the roughly 700 donors and used that subset as a discovery cohort. All discovery cohort repertoires had been generated on a single sequencing platform. Class I and class II HLA loci were covered by the typing at four-digit resolution. Typing coverage differed by locus: A, B, C, DRB1 and DQB1 were typed in roughly 620-630 donors, DQA1 in 500 to 550, DPA1 in nearly 610, and DPB1 in roughly 470. Because of strong linkage in the cohort, roughly five DR-DQ haplotypes were treated as single units for association and clustering. On average, roughly 200,000 unique TCR beta nucleotide sequences were sequenced per donor among a few hundred genotyped donors of the cohort, with roughly 18% of those sequences being non-productive. Overall study results and their limits: For the cohort, immune exposure information was limited to CMV serostatus. The cohort was sequenced for TCR beta chains only, and without alpha or paired-chain data the features that could be detected were limited. A later analysis associated 15,000 to 20,000 TCR beta sequences with specific HLA alleles at a false discovery rate of 0.05. The study gave a list of some 150 TCR beta chains associated with cytomegalovirus. Because HLA typing was unavailable for some donors at each locus, only the typed subset was used in association tests. A later analysis reported that several top co-occurrence clusters appeared linked to parvovirus B19, influenza, CMV and Epstein-Barr virus. A later genetic analysis reported fewer N-insertions in productive TCRs among donors in an Asian-associated ancestry cluster than the roughly 720-donor mean. V-gene and J-gene trimming of TCR beta chains was associated with a missense DCLRE1C variant in a later genetic analysis, and the association was replicated in an independent cohort. In a later analysis, most CMV-associated TCR beta chains were found to appear HLA-restricted, with HLA associations seemingly driven largely by CMV exposure. The sequencing pipeline was judged likely to have produced a cluster of highly shared sequence variants as a technical artifact. Because counts were too low, approximately 15 rarely observed V segments, including chromosome 9 orphons, were excluded from the earlier analysis of some 540 of the donors. Roughly uniform sequencing depth across donors was assumed in presence/absence analyses, although this assumption may not hold. Cytomegalovirus status was reported to be diagnosed by the classifier with high specificity and sensitivity in both the original and validation cohorts. A further reported finding was that TCR beta sequences accurately predicted the HLA-A and HLA-B alleles for most subjects in the first cohort. According to the authors, the approach could potentially be generalized to other disease states and immunological phenotypes. Broadly in line with IMGT annotations, most TCR beta V segments showed up in productive rearrangements about 87% or about 30% of the time in an earlier analysis of around 600 of the donors. A few of the identified cytomegalovirus-associated TCR beta chains were confirmed in vitro to be specific for cytomegalovirus antigens. A later analysis found that HLA-associated TCR beta chains were more clonally expanded and had lower generation probabilities than equally common non-associated chains. Some IMGT-functional V segments, including TRBV6-2 and TRBV6-3, could not be told apart with the 87-base-pair reads, so those segments were excluded. Correlated functional status among segregating V segments might reflect linkage disequilibrium, but an unknown experimental factor could not be ruled out. When HLA alleles, especially DR and DQ, strongly co-occurred, attributing TCR associations to individual alleles was difficult. Most TCR sequences were observed very rarely across donors, whereas some public TCRs were present in many individuals. In a later analysis, TCR association rates were found to vary across HLA loci, with the most associated TCRs seen for DRB1 alleles and the fewest for HLA-C alleles.

Libraries came from the immunoSEQ multiplex PCR assay. For the multiplex PCR, a mixture combining 60 forward primers for TCR Vbeta segments and 13 reverse primers for TCR Jbeta segments was used. The CDR3 region of rearranged TCR beta genes was amplified from genomic DNA with a multiplex PCR assay. The Illumina HiSeq System was used to sequence the amplified TCR beta libraries as 87-base-pair reads. Per the original workflow: In a later analysis, tens of millions of unique TCR beta chains were counted across the 500 to 850 repertoires, and about 10 million of these chains were shared by at least two donors. Raw reads were error-corrected and collapsed into unique sequences with a nearest-neighbor algorithm that merged closely related sequences to remove PCR and sequencing errors. CDR3 sequences were aligned to IMGT reference sequences to assign V, D and J gene segments. For a sequence to be retained, a match of at least six nucleotides was required to both a V gene segment and a J gene segment. A rearrangement was called productive if the CDR3 had no stop codons and remained in frame with V and J, and every other rearrangement was called non-productive. CDR3 was defined by IMGT convention, running from the second conserved V-encoded cysteine to the conserved J-encoded phenylalanine. The earlier analysis of 500 to 750 of the donors excluded any sequence lacking an unambiguous match to a single V gene segment. In an earlier analysis of several hundred of the donors, a V segment was called functional when productive rearrangements were above 56.7%, and segregating when the standard deviation between donors exceeded 5%. A statistical classification framework was developed to diagnose cytomegalovirus status using the catalog of TCR beta chain sequences. A later analysis assigned V and J genes by comparing TCR nucleotide sequences with IMGT/GENE-DB human TR gene sequences. Using the TCRdist pipeline, a later analysis assigned CDR3 sequences along with most-parsimonious VDJ recombination scenarios. In a later analysis, each TCR beta chain was defined by its CDR3 amino acid sequence together with its V-gene family, and reads lacking a unique V-gene family were excluded. In a later analysis, 500 to 700 highly shared, low-generation-probability nucleotide sequences were removed to address suspected cross-contamination and a sequencing artifact. For each public chain, a later analysis derived a clonal expansion index from normalized ranks of inferred template counts within each repertoire. A later analysis computed generation probabilities with a VDJ recombination model fitted to out-of-frame rearrangements, and checked the results against IGoR. Hypergeometric tests were used in a later analysis to score TCR-TCR, TCR-HLA and TCR-CMV co-occurrence, with a repertoire-size bias correction applied to the TCR pairs. To estimate false discovery rates, a later analysis permuted the HLA or CMV assignments 20 times. A later analysis grouped co-occurring TCRs with DBSCAN, adding TCRdist sequence similarity when clustering within HLA-allele-positive subsets. Co-occurrence clustering excluded repertoires with fewer than 30,000 or more than 120,000 public chains, plus five with anomalous nucleotide sharing. TCRdb obtained this table from immuneACCESS and retained in-frame rearrangements with V and J assigned. These tables miss some clones; where compared with another copy, unresolved V genes account for less than half of the shortfall, and the remainder is unexplained. The V and J calls and the clone size are those of that table, but D and trimming were determined from the DNA. Recorded for this sample are about 130,000 clones; around a tenth of them occurred a single time. Clones ranked in the top ten supply 1.8% of the sample.

Compared with germline, V lacks 3 bases and J lacks 4 bases; bases without a gene match: 11. The CDR3, from cysteine to phenylalanine, totals 16 residues. Solely the CDR3 DNA is kept, with 48 bases framed from the first base. Taken from the germline V gene, the CDR1 and CDR2 loops are KGHSH and LQKENI. The cohort was made up of approximately 700 healthy bone marrow donors. At the time of sampling, every cohort member was nominally healthy, though immune exposures that went unrecorded were likely present. The donor tested CMV seronegative and was one of the 352 seronegative cohort members. Every donor gave a peripheral blood sample, and the peripheral blood mononuclear cells from that sample were used for TCR beta sequencing. Genomic DNA extraction from the blood cell samples was performed with the Qiagen DNeasy Blood Extraction Kit.

In this chain, TRBV18 is recombined with TRBJ1-1; TRBD1 lines up with 7 middle nucleotides. The clonotype was recovered from a man aged 50 to 59 in good health and CMV-seronegative. The specimen was PBMCs. The nucleotide sequence is TGTGCCAGCTCACCCTACCTTGGACAGGAGGGCACTGAAGCTTTCTTT. This encodes CASSPYLGQEGTEAFF.